One T cell receptor (beta chain) is described in this entry. Per-nucleotide qualities are absent, and no much larger clonotype sits a single base away. Library creation used single-cell sequencing. TCRdb lists the instrument as Illumina MiSeq. Paired single-cell TCR-alpha and TCR-beta sequences were amplified by three nested PCRs with multiplexed primers covering all TRA and TRB V genes. In the authors' own workflow: Selected pRESTO steps were used to preprocess the reads, and IMGT/HighV-QUEST was used to assign V, D, J genes and CDR3 junctions. Single cells were kept only if valid singletons with at most three chains, each supported by 100 or more reads. Clonotypes were defined as identical paired TCR-alpha/beta nucleotide sequences, and negligible cross-contamination was indicated by cross-patient sharing of only roughly 0.2%. Repertoire diversity was estimated with an undersampling-corrected Shannon index in samples with more than 20 cells. The public sequencing data were trimmed at Q25 with fastp and processed into clonotypes with MiXCR by TCRdb, which kept only in-frame beta chains. Every distinct CDR3 protein forms one entry, paired with its most common genes and DNA. The V and J calls follow TCRdb's processing rather than the paper's. For this sample the table gives several hundred distinct CDR3 sequences, of which around 30% were detected only once. Roughly two thirds of the sample is in the top ten clones.

In blood, tetramer-binding CD4+ effector-memory gut-homing T cells were gated as CD3+, CD45RA-, CD62L- and integrin beta7+, with lineage markers excluded. Patients with treated celiac disease who followed a gluten-free diet went through a 14-day oral dietary gluten challenge so that recall of gluten-specific T cells could be studied. Sorting was performed on an Aria II cell sorter as single cells, and bulk sorting was additionally performed when tetramer-positive cells were relatively numerous. Before staining, peripheral blood mononuclear cells were isolated using Ficoll density gradient centrifugation and then cryopreserved. Before tetramer-binding CD4+ T cells were sorted, thawed cells were stained with a pool of PE-conjugated HLA-DQ:gluten tetramers that present immunodominant gluten epitopes. After staining with HLA-DQ:gluten tetramers, blood samples were enriched using a tetramer-based method.

The sample originates from a study of T cells during gluten challenge in celiac disease (dated by TCRdb to the late 2010s). For the study in its entirety: Paired single-cell TCR sequencing was carried out for several challenge participants in whom a significant rise in HLA-DQ:gluten tetramer-binding T cells was shown. During the challenge, blood was drawn at baseline, day 6 and day 14, while duodenal biopsies were taken at baseline and day 14. On the Illumina MiSeq, paired-end 250 bp sequencing was performed for single-cell libraries and paired-end 300 bp sequencing was performed for bulk libraries.

Broader findings and caveats from the paper: Gluten-specific T cells in the circulation reached a peak on day 6, and the day-6 repertoire appeared to be made up largely of expanded preexisting memory clonotypes. On day 6, circulating gluten-specific T cells had a lower sample-corrected Shannon diversity, showing that clonal expansion increased. Across several patients, roughly 12-45% of single-cell TCR-alpha/beta clonotypes at the latest time point were also present at baseline; bulk data gave 52-55%.

The germline V gene specifies SGHDT as CDR1 and YYEEEE as CDR2. CDR3 length: 14 amino acids, cysteine to phenylalanine. Only CDR3 DNA remains: 42 bases, in frame from the first base. The germline ends are 18 bases apart after V is trimmed by 4 bases and J by 7 bases. Recombination connected TRBV5-6 to TRBJ2-7; the D segment may tentatively be TRBD1 or TRBD2, each giving 5 matched bases. The source is a male donor with celiac disease. Sequenced material: gluten-specific CD4+ T cells sorted from blood using tetramers, taken at baseline or on day 6, 14 or 28 of gluten challenge (not recorded which). This receptor has the CDR3 CASSPRPAGGEQYF. The base sequence is TGTGCCAGCAGCCCAAGGCCCGCTGGGGGAGAGCAGTACTTC.